The sequence of this T cell receptor beta chain was determined in a study of control samples from healthy donors and cancer patients. Only in-frame clones appear in the TCRdb table, and some are missing; sequencing was by immunoSEQ multiplex PCR. The data show approximately 58,000 clones, around 87% seen once. The V end was cut by 1 base, the J end by 1 base, with 7 bases between. Germline CDR1 SGHTA, CDR2 FQGNSA. The CDR3 covers 14 residues. The J gene is TRBJ1-1, the V gene TRBV7-2; D is unclear. What was sequenced was PBMCs. The clonotype originates from an older woman with lung cancer. CDR3 residues: CASSLEQTNTEAFF. The CDR3 bases are TGTGCCAGCAGCTTAGAACAGACGAACACTGAAGCTTTCTTT.